This is a list of T cell receptor beta chains from one sample in a study of control samples from healthy donors and cancer patients. Sequencing used immunoSEQ multiplex PCR; TCRdb keeps in-frame clones, though not all of them. The sample records under 200,000 clones, about 94% being singletons. The sample comprised PBMCs. Source of these receptors: a man in his fifties or sixties with colorectal cancer. The CDR3 runs from the conserved cysteine through the conserved F or W. D genes are given only for firm matches. Only part of the rows carry a size: once, few, many, or a class if the clone is expanded.

V: TRBV12-5; D: .; J: TRBJ2-1; size: .; CDR3: CASGLTLASLSSYNEQFF; DNA: TGTGCTAGTGGTTTGACACTGGCTAGCCTAAGCTCCTACAATGAGCAGTTCTTC
V: TRBV5-6; D: .; J: TRBJ2-5; size: once; CDR3: CASSLRIQETQYF; DNA: TGTGCCAGCAGCTTGCGGATCCAAGAGACCCAGTACTTC
V: TRBV6-5; D: .; J: TRBJ2-2; size: .; CDR3: CASSPDPYTGELFF; DNA: TGTGCCAGCAGCCCCGACCCCTACACCGGGGAGCTGTTTTTT
V: TRBV5-1; D: TRBD2; J: TRBJ2-3; size: .; CDR3: CASSSERGGGNTQYF; DNA: TGCGCCAGCAGCTCCGAGCGGGGGGGCGGAAATACGCAGTATTTT
V: TRBV5-1; D: .; J: TRBJ1-3; size: .; CDR3: CASSREGGVGNTIYF; DNA: TGCGCCAGCAGCAGAGAGGGCGGTGTTGGAAACACCATATATTTT
V: TRBV27; D: TRBD1; J: TRBJ1-3; size: .; CDR3: CASSPDPTGGSGNTIYF; DNA: TGTGCCAGCAGTCCCGACCCGACAGGGGGCTCTGGAAACACCATATATTTT
V: TRBV27; D: .; J: TRBJ1-1; size: .; CDR3: CASSSNLRERNTEAFF; DNA: TGTGCCAGCAGTTCCAACCTCAGGGAAAGGAACACTGAAGCTTTCTTT
V: TRBV30; D: .; J: TRBJ2-7; size: .; CDR3: CAWTGAYEQYF; DNA: TGTGCCTGGACGGGAGCCTACGAGCAGTACTTC
V: TRBV29-1; D: .; J: TRBJ1-3; size: .; CDR3: CSVEEVFGNTIYF; DNA: TGCAGCGTTGAAGAGGTGTTCGGAAACACCATATATTTT
V: TRBV28; D: .; J: TRBJ2-2; size: .; CDR3: CASKRGGSNTGELFF; DNA: TGTGCCAGCAAACGAGGGGGGTCGAACACCGGGGAGCTGTTTTTT
V: TRBV28; D: .; J: TRBJ1-1; size: .; CDR3: CASSFPGELNTEAFF; DNA: TGTGCCAGCAGTTTTCCCGGGGAATTGAACACTGAAGCTTTCTTT
V: TRBV7-2; D: .; J: TRBJ1-5; size: .; CDR3: CASSYRAGDNQPQHF; DNA: TGTGCCAGCAGCTATAGGGCAGGGGACAATCAGCCCCAGCATTTT
V: TRBV2; D: .; J: TRBJ2-3; size: .; CDR3: CARSPGTDTQYF; DNA: TGTGCCAGAAGTCCTGGCACAGATACGCAGTATTTT
V: TRBV10-2; D: .; J: TRBJ1-2; size: .; CDR3: CASSEYSTDGGYTF; DNA: TGCGCCAGCAGTGAGTACTCTACGGACGGCGGCTACACCTTC
V: TRBV4-1; D: TRBD1; J: TRBJ1-6; size: .; CDR3: CASSQRGQGDNSPLHF; DNA: TGCGCCAGCAGCCAAAGAGGGCAGGGGGATAATTCACCCCTCCACTTT
V: TRBV14; D: TRBD2; J: TRBJ2-1; size: once; CDR3: CASSPSGGSYNEQFF; DNA: TGTGCCAGCAGCCCTAGCGGGGGCTCCTACAATGAGCAGTTCTTC
V: TRBV30; D: .; J: TRBJ1-4; size: .; CDR3: CAWRPLNEKLFF; DNA: TGTGCCTGGAGGCCCCTCAATGAAAAACTGTTTTTT
V: TRBV4-1; D: .; J: TRBJ1-2; size: .; CDR3: CASSQEALRNYGYTF; DNA: TGCGCCAGCAGCCAAGAGGCCCTACGGAACTATGGCTACACCTTC
V: TRBV5-1; D: .; J: TRBJ2-6; size: .; CDR3: CASSLQGGPGANVLTF; DNA: TGCGCCAGCAGCTTGCAGGGGGGGCCTGGGGCCAACGTCCTGACTTTC
V: TRBV18; D: TRBD1; J: TRBJ1-2; size: .; CDR3: CASSPDRGGYTF; DNA: TGTGCCAGCTCACCTGACAGGGGTGGCTACACCTTC
V: TRBV7-4; D: .; J: TRBJ1-1; size: .; CDR3: CASSFDMGFGLNTEAFF; DNA: TGTGCCAGCAGCTTCGATATGGGCTTTGGCCTGAACACTGAAGCTTTCTTT
V: TRBV5-1; D: .; J: TRBJ1-1; size: .; CDR3: CASSLYLGVQGRTEAFF; DNA: TGCGCCAGCAGCTTGTATTTAGGCGTCCAGGGAAGAACTGAAGCTTTCTTT
V: TRBV10-3; D: .; J: TRBJ2-5; size: .; CDR3: CAISARGEETQYF; DNA: TGTGCCATCAGTGCCCGGGGCGAAGAGACCCAGTACTTC
V: TRBV4-2; D: TRBD2; J: TRBJ2-7; size: .; CDR3: CASSHAGTNSYEQYF; DNA: TGTGCCAGCAGCCATGCTGGGACTAACTCCTACGAGCAGTACTTC